This TCR beta chain was sequenced for a study of technical replicates of blood from a handful of donors. Assay used: immunoSEQ multiplex PCR; TCRdb lists only in-frame clones, some missing. The sample has about 75,000 clones, 95% to 98% seen once. The CDR3 has 15 amino acids. Germline V gene data show CDR1 as SNHLY and CDR2 as FYNNEI. V lost 10 bases and J lost 0, with 18 bases in between. The sample consisted of T cells isolated from PBMCs. V gene TRBV2 combines with J gene TRBJ1-1, with D possibly being TRBD1 (6 bases). The receptor comes from a human donor in good health. This CDR3 is CANNVPGHVNTEAFF. DNA for the CDR3: TGTGCCAACAATGTCCCGGGACACGTGAACACTGAAGCTTTCTTT.